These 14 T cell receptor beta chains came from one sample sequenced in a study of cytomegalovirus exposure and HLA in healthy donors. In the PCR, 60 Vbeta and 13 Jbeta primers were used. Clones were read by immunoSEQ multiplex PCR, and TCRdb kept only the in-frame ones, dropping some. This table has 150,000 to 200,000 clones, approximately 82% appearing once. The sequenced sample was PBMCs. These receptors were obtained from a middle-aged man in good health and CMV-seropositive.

CDR3 amino acids: CASRPIQGALYEQYF. As DNA, the CDR3 is TGTGCCAGCAGACCGATTCAGGGGGCCCTCTACGAGCAGTACTTC. V is TRBV28 and J is TRBJ2-7; TRBD1 aligns across 8 bases. The J segment lost 3 bases and the V segment lost 6 bases, leaving 10 bases of the junction unmatched. The CDR3 covers 15 residues. CDR1 and CDR2 from the germline V gene are MDHEN and SYDVKM.

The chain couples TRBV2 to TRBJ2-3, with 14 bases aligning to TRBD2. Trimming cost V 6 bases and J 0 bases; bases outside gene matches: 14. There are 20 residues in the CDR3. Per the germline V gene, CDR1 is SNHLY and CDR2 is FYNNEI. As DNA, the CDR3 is TGTGCCAGCAGGAATCCGGGACTAGCGGGAGAGACTTCTAGCACAGATACGCAGTATTTT. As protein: CASRNPGLAGETSSTDTQYF.

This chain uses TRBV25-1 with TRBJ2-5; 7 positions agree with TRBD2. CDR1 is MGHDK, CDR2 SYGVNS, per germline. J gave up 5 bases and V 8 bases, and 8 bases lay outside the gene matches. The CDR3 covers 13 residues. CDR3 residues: CASGGDFLETQYF. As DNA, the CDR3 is TGTGCCAGCGGGGGGGATTTTTTGGAGACCCAGTACTTC. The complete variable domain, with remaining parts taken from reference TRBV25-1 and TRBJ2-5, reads EADIYQTPRYLVIGTGKKITLECSQTMGHDKMYWYQQDPGMELHLIHYSYGVNSTEKGDLSSESTVSRIRTEHFPLTLESARPSHTSQYLCASGGDFLETQYFGPGTRLLVL.

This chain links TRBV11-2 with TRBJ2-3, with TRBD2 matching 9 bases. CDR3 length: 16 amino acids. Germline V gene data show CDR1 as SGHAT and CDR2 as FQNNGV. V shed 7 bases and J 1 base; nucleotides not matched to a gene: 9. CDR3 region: CASTREAGGGTDTQYF. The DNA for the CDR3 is TGTGCCAGCACCCGAGAAGCGGGAGGCGGCACAGATACGCAGTATTTT.

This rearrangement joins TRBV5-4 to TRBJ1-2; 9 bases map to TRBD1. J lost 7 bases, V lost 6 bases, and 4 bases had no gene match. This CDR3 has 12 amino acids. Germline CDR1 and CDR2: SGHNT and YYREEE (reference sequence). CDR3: CASIWTGVGYTF. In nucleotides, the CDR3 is TGTGCCAGCATCTGGACAGGGGTTGGCTACACCTTC.

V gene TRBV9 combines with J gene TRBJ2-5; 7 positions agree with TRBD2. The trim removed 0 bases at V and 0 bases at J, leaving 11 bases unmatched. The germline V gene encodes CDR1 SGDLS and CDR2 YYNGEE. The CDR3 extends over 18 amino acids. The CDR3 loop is CASSVGREHLPNQETQYF. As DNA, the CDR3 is TGTGCCAGCAGCGTAGGGCGGGAGCACCTTCCTAACCAAGAGACCCAGTACTTC.

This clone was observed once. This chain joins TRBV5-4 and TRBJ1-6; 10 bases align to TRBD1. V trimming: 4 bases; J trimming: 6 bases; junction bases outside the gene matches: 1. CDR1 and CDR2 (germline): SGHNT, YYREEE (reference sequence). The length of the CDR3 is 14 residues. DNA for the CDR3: TGTGCCAGCAGCAGGACAGGGGGTAATTCACCCCTCCACTTT. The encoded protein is CASSRTGGNSPLHF.

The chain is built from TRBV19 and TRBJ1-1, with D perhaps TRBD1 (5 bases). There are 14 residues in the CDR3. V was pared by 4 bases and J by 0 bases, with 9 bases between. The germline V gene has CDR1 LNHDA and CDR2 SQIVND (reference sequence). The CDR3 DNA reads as TGTGCCAGTAGTACCCGACAGCTGAACACTGAAGCTTTCTTT. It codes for CASSTRQLNTEAFF.

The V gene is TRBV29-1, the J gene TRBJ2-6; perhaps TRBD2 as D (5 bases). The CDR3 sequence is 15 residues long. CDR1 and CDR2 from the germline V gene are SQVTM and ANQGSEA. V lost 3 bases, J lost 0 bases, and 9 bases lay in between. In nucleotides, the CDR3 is TGCAGCGTTGATGAGGGAAGCTCTGGGGCCAACGTCCTGACTTTC. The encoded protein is CSVDEGSSGANVLTF.

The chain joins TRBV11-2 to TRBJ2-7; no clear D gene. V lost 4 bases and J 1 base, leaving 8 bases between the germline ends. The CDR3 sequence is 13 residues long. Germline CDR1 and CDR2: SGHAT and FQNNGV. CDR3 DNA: TGTGCCAGCAGCTCGACTGTTTCCTACGAGCAGTACTTC. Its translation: CASSSTVSYEQYF.

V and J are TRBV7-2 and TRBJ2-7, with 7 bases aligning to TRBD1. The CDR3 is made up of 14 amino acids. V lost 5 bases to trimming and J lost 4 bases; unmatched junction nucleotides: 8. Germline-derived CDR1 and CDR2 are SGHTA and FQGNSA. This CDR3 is CASSGQAVGYEQYF. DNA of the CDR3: TGTGCCAGCAGCGGACAGGCTGTAGGTTACGAGCAGTACTTC.

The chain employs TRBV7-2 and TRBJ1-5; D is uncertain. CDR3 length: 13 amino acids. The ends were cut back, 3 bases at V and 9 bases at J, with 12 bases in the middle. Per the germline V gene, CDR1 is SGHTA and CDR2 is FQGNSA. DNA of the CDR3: TGTGCCAGCAGCTTGGGCCCTGTTACGCCCCAGCATTTT. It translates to CASSLGPVTPQHF.

CDR3 loop: CAITPQERTGELFF. CDR3 sequence (DNA): TGTGCCATCACCCCCCAGGAAAGGACCGGGGAGCTGTTTTTT. The chain uses TRBV10-3 and TRBJ2-2; no definite D call. Germline CDR1 reads ENHRY; CDR2 reads SYGVKD. The CDR3 totals 14 residues. V was cut by 7 bases and J by 5 bases, with 14 bases left in between.

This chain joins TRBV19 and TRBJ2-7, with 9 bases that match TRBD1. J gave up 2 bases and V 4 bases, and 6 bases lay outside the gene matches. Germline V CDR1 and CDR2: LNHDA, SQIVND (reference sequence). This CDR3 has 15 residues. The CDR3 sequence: CASSTQGQGTYEQYF. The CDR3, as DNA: TGTGCCAGTAGTACTCAGGGACAGGGTACCTACGAGCAGTACTTC.